This note documents a single T cell receptor beta chain sequence. Its target is unknown. Both 60 Vbeta primers and 13 Jbeta primers went into the PCR. Using immunoSEQ multiplex PCR, the repertoire was profiled, and TCRdb retains in-frame clones only, with some absent. The sample lists approximately 160,000 clones, roughly four fifths occurring once. From germline, CDR1 is KGHSH and CDR2 LQKENI. The CDR3 has 13 amino acids. Trimming removed 8 bases at V and 5 bases at J, with 15 bases between. The data are from a study of cytomegalovirus exposure and HLA in healthy donors. Study conclusions and caveats: Donors were assumed by presence/absence analyses to have roughly uniform sequencing depth. Earlier results showed most TCR beta V segments being productive about 87% or about 30% of the time.

This chain joins TRBV18 and TRBJ1-1; no definite D call. The sequenced sample consisted of PBMCs. The sequence came from a man aged 50 or older in good health and CMV-seropositive. CDR3 sequence: CASAPLGETEAFF. In DNA form, the CDR3 reads TGTGCCAGCGCCCCGCTCGGGGAGACTGAAGCTTTCTTT.